This T cell receptor (beta chain) was sequenced in a study of T cell responses to AZD1222 COVID-19 vaccine. Study-wide findings and caveats: Spike-specific TCR repertoires showed rising breadth and depth after two AZD1222 doses.

This clone showed up just once. What it recognizes is unknown. This CDR3 has 11 amino acids. Germline CDR1 and CDR2: DFQATT and SNEGSKA (reference sequence). Deletions cut 6 bases from V and 6 bases from J, with 12 bases between. Profiling relied on immunoSEQ multiplex PCR, and the TCRdb table lists in-frame clones only, not all of them. The sample records roughly 130,000 clones, just under 95% being singletons. Source: peripheral blood, taken 28 days after the second AZD1222 dose. This chain connects TRBV20-1 to TRBJ2-7, with TRBD2 as a possible D gene (5 bases). The source of this sequence is an adult who received the AZD1222 COVID-19 vaccine. The CDR3 reads CSAPRGPEQYF. CDR3 DNA: TGCAGTGCCCCGAGAGGGCCCGAGCAGTACTTC.